This T cell receptor beta chain derives from a study of shared clonotypes between healthy human individuals. Study-wide background: A couple of women and a few men aged 18 to 49 made up the donors.

Clones were sequenced by immunoSEQ multiplex PCR, and TCRdb holds only the in-frame ones, with some missing. Of a few hundred thousand clones listed, 79% are singletons. Adult Caucasians living in Nashville, Tennessee made up all of the donors. This CDR3 contains 13 residues. In germline, CDR1 is SNHLY, CDR2 FYNNEI. Trimming shortened V by 11 bases and J by 1 base, and 11 bases separated the two germline ends. The clonotype originates from a middle-aged woman in good health. Some clones in this sample may be carry-over from other donors' samples. The specimen sequenced was PBMCs. V usage is TRBV2 and J usage is TRBJ2-2; D is ambiguous. The CDR3 is CAGSMGNTGELFF. CDR3 nucleotide sequence: TGTGCCGGAAGCATGGGGAACACCGGGGAGCTGTTTTTT. The full variable domain, in which reference TRBV2 and TRBJ2-2 provide the parts outside the CDR3, is EPEVTQTPSHQVTQMGQEVILRCVPISNHLYFYWYRQILGQKVEFLVSFYNNEISEKSEIFDDQFSVERPDGSNFTLKIRSTKLEDSAMYFCAGSMGNTGELFFGEGSRLTVL.